This record looks at one T cell receptor beta chain sequence and its context. This CDR3 contains 15 residues. J gave up 4 bases and V 6 bases, and 3 bases lay outside the gene matches. Germline-derived CDR1 and CDR2 are MNHEY and SMNVEV (reference sequence). The data derive from a study of technical replicates of blood from several donors. Using immunoSEQ multiplex PCR, the repertoire was profiled, and TCRdb retains in-frame clones only, with some absent. The sample lists over 50,000 clones, about 97% occurring once. The sample was T cells isolated from PBMCs. The receptor's source is a human donor in good health. This sequence joins TRBV27 and TRBJ2-3, with 14 bases aligning to TRBD2. In DNA form, the CDR3 reads TGTGCCAGCAGGCTGACTAGCGGGGGGGCAGATACGCAGTATTTT. This translates into CASRLTSGGADTQYF.